This T cell receptor (beta chain) was captured by sequencing in a study of OX40 agonist ivuxolimab in advanced cancers. Losses at the gene ends were 5 bases for V and 5 bases for J; bases not matched to a gene: 7. The CDR3 is 15 amino acids. The germline V gene encodes CDR1 SEHNR and CDR2 FQNEAQ (reference sequence). Assay: immunoSEQ multiplex PCR; the TCRdb copy retains only in-frame clones and omits some. Of under 50,000 clones in the sample, roughly 80% were seen once. The chain joins TRBV7-9 to TRBJ1-4; 8 bases line up with TRBD1. Specimen: CD4+ or CD8+ T cells sorted from blood, collected in a trial of the OX40 agonist ivuxolimab. The TCR comes from an adult with an advanced solid tumor such as melanoma, head and neck, liver or kidney cancer. Written as DNA, the CDR3 is TGTGCCAGCAGCCCAGGGGGCAACACCAATGAAAAACTGTTTTTT. Protein: CASSPGGNTNEKLFF. Full variable domain (rest looked up from reference TRBV7-9 and TRBJ1-4): DTGVSQNPRHKITKRGQNVTFRCDPISEHNRLYWYRQTLGQGPEFLTYFQNEAQLEKSRLLSDRFSAERPKGSFSTLEIQRTEQGDSAMYLCASSPGGNTNEKLFFGSGTQLSVL.